One and the same sample provided the 26 T cell receptor beta chains below, sequenced in a study of long-term antiretroviral therapy in people with HIV. It was version v3.0 of the immunoSEQ assay that was run at survey level. The assay was immunoSEQ multiplex PCR, and TCRdb's table has in-frame clones only and misses some. The sample records some 14,000 clones, 65% to 85% being singletons. The sequencing here drew on unsorted PBMCs, taken 1.8 years before starting antiretroviral therapy. These receptors came from a middle-aged woman with HIV.

This chain links TRBV28 with TRBJ2-7; D remains unclear. Germline CDR1 and CDR2: MDHEN and SYDVKM. The CDR3 runs 11 residues. V shed 6 bases and J shed 1 base, with 4 bases lying between them. CDR3: CASSQSYEQYF. CDR3 coding DNA: TGTGCCAGCAGCCAGTCCTACGAGCAGTACTTC.

This clone has only one observation. The chain uses TRBV6-5 and TRBJ2-1; weak D call: TRBD2 (6 bases). V was shortened by 0 bases and J by 7 bases, with 16 bases between the two germline ends. The CDR3 has 16 residues. Germline CDR1 is MNHEY and CDR2 is SVGAGI. This CDR3 reads CASSYSIGGVRNEQFF. CDR3 DNA sequence: TGTGCCAGCAGTTACTCGATCGGGGGAGTTCGGAATGAGCAGTTCTTC.

This clone was recorded only once. The chain carries TRBV5-4 and TRBJ2-1, with a weak D call TRBD2 (6 bases). The CDR3 has 15 residues. Trimming shortened V by 2 bases and J by 1 base, and 10 bases separated the two germline ends. Germline assignment: CDR1 SGHNT and CDR2 YYREEE (reference sequence). CDR3 DNA: TGTGCCAGCAGCTTTCTGGGGGGTTCCTACAATGAGCAGTTCTTC. Encoded protein: CASSFLGGSYNEQFF.

The rearrangement links TRBV9 to TRBJ2-2; TRBD2 is a possible D gene (5 bases). Trimming stripped 9 bases from V and 1 base from J, with 19 bases between. Germline assignment: CDR1 SGDLS and CDR2 YYNGEE. The CDR3 consists of 16 residues. CDR3 residues: CATSPGSNLNTGELFF. The CDR3, as DNA: TGTGCCACCTCGCCGGGGAGCAACCTGAACACCGGGGAGCTGTTTTTT.

The genes are TRBV2 and TRBJ1-2; tentatively, D is TRBD1 (6 bases). The CDR3 loop spans 14 amino acids. V lost 6 bases to trimming and J lost 5 bases, with 16 bases between them. Germline values: CDR1 SNHLY, CDR2 FYNNEI. CDR3 nucleotides: TGTGCCAGCAGAGAGGACAGAAAACTTTATGGCTACACCTTC. Encoded protein: CASREDRKLYGYTF.

The V call is TRBV18, the J call TRBJ1-1; maybe TRBD1 (5 bases). CDR3 size: 14 residues. From germline, CDR1 is KGHSH and CDR2 LQKENI. V was pared by 2 bases and J by 4 bases, with 11 bases between. CDR3 sequence reads: CASSPFGDGTEAFF. The CDR3 coding sequence is TGTGCCAGCTCACCATTCGGGGACGGCACTGAAGCTTTCTTT.

The chain couples TRBV11-1 to TRBJ1-1; D is undetermined. Germline CDR1 SGHAT, CDR2 FQDESV (reference sequence). Deletions cut 1 base from V and 2 bases from J, with 5 bases between. The CDR3 length is 13 residues. The CDR3 sequence is CASSLVGNTEAFF. The CDR3 coding sequence is TGTGCCAGCAGCTTAGTAGGCAACACTGAAGCTTTCTTT.

CDR3 in amino acids: CASSTLPTGFYGYTF. The CDR3 nucleotides read TGTGCCAGCAGCACCCTTCCGACAGGGTTCTATGGCTACACCTTC. V gene TRBV7-8 combines with J gene TRBJ1-2, with TRBD1 matching 7 bases. Germline V gene lookup returns CDR1 SGHVS and CDR2 FQNEAQ. The CDR3 consists of 15 residues. With V trimmed by 5 bases and J by 4 bases, 10 bases remained unmatched.

The V call is TRBV2, the J call TRBJ1-1, with D perhaps matching TRBD1 (5 bases). This CDR3 spans 15 amino acids. With 5 bases removed from V and 0 bases from J, the gap between germline ends came to 13 bases. Germline V gene lookup returns CDR1 SNHLY and CDR2 FYNNEI. The CDR3 coding sequence is TGTGCCAGCAGTCAGACGGGACGCCTGAACACTGAAGCTTTCTTT. Encoded protein: CASSQTGRLNTEAFF.

J is TRBJ2-7 and V is TRBV6-5; D not certain. The length of the CDR3 is 16 residues. From germline, CDR1 is MNHEY and CDR2 SVGAGI. V was trimmed by 0 bases and J by 2 bases, leaving 14 bases between them. The CDR3 DNA is TGTGCCAGCAGTTACTCACCCGTGGGTCTTACCTACGAGCAGTACTTC. This gives the protein CASSYSPVGLTYEQYF.

The gene calls are TRBV5-1 and TRBJ1-1; no clear D gene. Germline V lookup: CDR1 SGHRS, CDR2 YFSETQ. The CDR3 totals 16 residues. V was trimmed by 4 bases and J by 1 base, leaving 17 bases between them. In DNA form, the CDR3 reads TGCGCCAGCAGCGAGATGGCGGCAACCTCGAACACTGAAGCTTTCTTT. Residues: CASSEMAATSNTEAFF.

This clone was seen more than once but under ten times. The rearrangement uses TRBV29-1 and TRBJ2-7; 9 bases are shared with TRBD1. Germline lookup yields CDR1 SQVTM and CDR2 ANQGSEA. This CDR3 spans 13 amino acids. Trimming removed 7 bases from V and 4 bases from J; junction bases left unmatched: 8. This CDR3 reads CSASGTGIYEQYF. For the CDR3, the DNA is TGCAGCGCCTCCGGGACAGGGATTTACGAGCAGTACTTC.

V is TRBV6-5 and J is TRBJ2-1; 9 positions agree with TRBD1. CDR1 and CDR2 from the germline V gene are MNHEY and SVGAGI. CDR3 length: 14 residues. V was clipped by 4 bases and J by 6 bases; unmatched bases: 4. CDR3 amino acids: CASSWGQGANEQFF. As DNA, the CDR3 is TGTGCCAGCAGTTGGGGACAGGGAGCCAATGAGCAGTTCTTC.

This rearrangement joins TRBV5-6 to TRBJ1-5, with D tentatively TRBD1 (5 bases). Trimming removed 5 bases from V and 4 bases from J, with 13 bases in between. The CDR3 runs to 14 residues. The germline V gene encodes CDR1 SGHDT and CDR2 YYEEEE. This chain's CDR3 is CASSSDSRNQPQHF. DNA of the CDR3: TGTGCCAGCAGTTCCGACAGTAGAAATCAGCCCCAGCATTTT.

This rearrangement joins TRBV19 to TRBJ1-1; no clear D gene. The V and J ends lost 3 bases and 8 bases respectively, with 13 bases between them. Germline CDR1 LNHDA, CDR2 SQIVND (reference sequence). The CDR3 sequence is 13 residues long. The DNA for the CDR3 is TGTGCCAGTAGTATGGGCTTGCCGGCGGAAGCTTTCTTT. Amino acids: CASSMGLPAEAFF.

The rearrangement joins TRBV5-6 to TRBJ2-3; TRBD2 matches at 8 bases. Germline CDR1 SGHDT, CDR2 YYEEEE. V lost 2 bases to trimming and J lost 4 bases; unmatched junction nucleotides: 3. This CDR3 spans 14 amino acids. DNA of the CDR3: TGTGCCAGCAGCTTAGGAGCGGGAGCAGATACGCAGTATTTT. It is translated as CASSLGAGADTQYF.

The chain employs TRBV16 and TRBJ2-5, with D possibly TRBD2 on 5 matching bases. CDR3 length equals 15 residues. Germline V lookup: CDR1 KGHSY, CDR2 FQNENV. Trimming removed 1 base at V and 0 bases at J, with 9 bases between. CDR3 amino acids: CASSQFRGNQETQYF. CDR3 bases: TGTGCCAGCAGCCAATTCCGGGGAAACCAAGAGACCCAGTACTTC.

The chain links TRBV10-3 to TRBJ2-7, with D possibly being TRBD2 (6 bases). Germline CDR1 is ENHRY and CDR2 is SYGVKD. With 9 bases removed from V and 0 bases from J, the gap between germline ends came to 15 bases. This CDR3 spans 14 amino acids. For the CDR3, the DNA is TGTGCCATGAAAGCGGGCGATAGCTCCTACGAGCAGTACTTC. Encoded protein: CAMKAGDSSYEQYF.

In its sample, this clone is medium-sized (0.01 to 0.1%). V gene TRBV7-6 combines with J gene TRBJ2-7; 9 bases are a match to TRBD2. The CDR3 consists of 16 residues. After removal of 2 bases from V and 1 base from J, the junction contained 6 bases not matched to a gene. Per the germline V gene, CDR1 is SGHVS and CDR2 is FNYEAQ. CDR3 in amino acids: CASSLLTSGSSYEQYF. The CDR3 region has the DNA TGTGCCAGCAGCTTATTAACTAGCGGGTCTTCCTACGAGCAGTACTTC. The variable domain in full, with the rest retrieved from reference TRBV7-6 and TRBJ2-7, is GAGVSQSPRYKVTKRGQDVALRCDPISGHVSLYWYRQALGQGPEFLTYFNYEAQQDKSGLPNDRFSAERPEGSISTLTIQRTEQRDSAMYRCASSLLTSGSSYEQYFGPGTRLTVT.

The gene calls are TRBV28 and TRBJ2-7; 8 bases map to TRBD1. This CDR3 has 14 amino acids. CDR1 and CDR2 (germline): MDHEN, SYDVKM. The trim removed 7 bases at V and 0 bases at J, leaving 5 bases unmatched. This CDR3 reads CASTSGTGSYEQYF. CDR3 coding DNA: TGTGCCAGCACCTCCGGGACAGGCTCCTACGAGCAGTACTTC.

The gene calls are TRBV28 and TRBJ2-7; D remains unclear. Germline lookup yields CDR1 MDHEN and CDR2 SYDVKM. The germline V and J ends were trimmed by 6 bases and 4 bases, with 19 bases remaining between them. The CDR3 has 15 residues. CDR3 protein: CASSALPGYSYEQYF. The DNA of the CDR3 is TGTGCCAGCAGCGCCCTCCCTGGGTATAGTTACGAGCAGTACTTC.

CDR3 protein: CASSPQHGAGGGDTQYF. CDR3 DNA: TGTGCCAGCAGTCCCCAACATGGAGCGGGAGGAGGGGATACGCAGTATTTT. The rearrangement joins TRBV27 to TRBJ2-3; 9 nucleotides line up with TRBD2. This CDR3 is built from 17 residues. Germline trimming cut 5 bases from V and 6 bases from J; bases unmatched to any gene: 15. Germline V CDR1 and CDR2: MNHEY, SMNVEV (reference sequence).

This chain connects TRBV19 to TRBJ2-7, with TRBD2 matching over 7 bases. V lost 4 bases, J lost 2 bases, and 14 bases stayed unmatched. The CDR3 length is 17 residues. Germline lookup yields CDR1 LNHDA and CDR2 SQIVND (reference sequence). The CDR3 here is CASSTLKGGAGTYEQYF. CDR3 DNA sequence: TGTGCCAGTAGTACACTCAAGGGCGGAGCGGGGACCTACGAGCAGTACTTC.

The rearrangement uses TRBV18 and TRBJ2-7, with 7 nucleotides matching TRBD2. Germline V gives CDR1 KGHSH, CDR2 LQKENI. The ends lost 6 bases at V and 5 bases at J; junction bases unmatched: 7. CDR3 length: 13 residues. This chain's CDR3 is CASSPSLANEQYF. For the CDR3, the DNA is TGTGCCAGCTCCCCTTCACTAGCGAACGAGCAGTACTTC.

This clone showed up just once. The chain is built from TRBV7-3 and TRBJ2-5; the D gene is possibly TRBD2 (6 bases). V lost 2 bases, J lost 1 base, and 11 bases lay in between. This CDR3 has 15 residues. Germline lookup yields CDR1 SGHTA and CDR2 FQGTGA. The DNA of the CDR3 is TGTGCCAGCAGCTTAGGGCGGGACTTCCAAGAGACCCAGTACTTC. Its translation: CASSLGRDFQETQYF. The full variable domain, rest sourced from reference TRBV7-3 and TRBJ2-5, is GAGVSQTPSNKVTEKGKYVELRCDPISGHTALYWYRQSLGQGPEFLIYFQGTGAADDSGLPNDRFFAVRPEGSVSTLKIQRTERGDSAVYLCASSLGRDFQETQYFGPGTRLLVL.

The chain recombines TRBV11-2 with TRBJ2-1; D gene ambiguous. Germline V gene sequence: CDR1 SGHAT, CDR2 FQNNGV. Trimming stripped 2 bases from V and 0 bases from J, with 8 bases between. The CDR3 spans 15 residues. CDR3 DNA: TGTGCCAGCAGCTTAAAGCGTTACTCCTACAATGAGCAGTTCTTC. It yields the protein CASSLKRYSYNEQFF.